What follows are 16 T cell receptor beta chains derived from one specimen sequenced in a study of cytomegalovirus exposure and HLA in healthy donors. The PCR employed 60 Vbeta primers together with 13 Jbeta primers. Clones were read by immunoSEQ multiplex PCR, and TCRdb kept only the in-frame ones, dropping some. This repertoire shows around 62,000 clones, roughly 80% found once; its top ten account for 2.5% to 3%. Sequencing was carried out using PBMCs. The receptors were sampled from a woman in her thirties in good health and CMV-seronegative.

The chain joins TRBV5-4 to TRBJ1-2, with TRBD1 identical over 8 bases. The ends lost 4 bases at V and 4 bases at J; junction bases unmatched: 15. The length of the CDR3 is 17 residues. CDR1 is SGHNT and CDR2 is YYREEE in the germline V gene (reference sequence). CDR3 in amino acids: CASSNRDRHYQGYGYTF. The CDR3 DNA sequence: TGTGCCAGCAGCAACCGGGACAGGCACTATCAGGGCTATGGCTACACCTTC.

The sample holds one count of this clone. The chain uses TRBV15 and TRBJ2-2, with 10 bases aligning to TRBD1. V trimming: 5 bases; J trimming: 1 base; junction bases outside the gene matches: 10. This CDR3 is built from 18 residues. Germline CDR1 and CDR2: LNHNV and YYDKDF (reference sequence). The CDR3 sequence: CATSPHVRTGGNTGELFF. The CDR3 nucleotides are TGTGCCACCAGCCCCCATGTCAGGACAGGGGGGAACACCGGGGAGCTGTTTTTT.

CDR3 DNA: TGTGCCAGCAGCCTTGGGTGGGAGATCCTAGAGCCCCAGCATTTT. As protein: CASSLGWEILEPQHF. This chain joins TRBV5-6 and TRBJ1-5; the D is unclear. CDR3 length: 15 amino acids. Germline CDR1 SGHDT, CDR2 YYEEEE. V lost 4 bases, J lost 8 bases, and 19 bases lay in between.

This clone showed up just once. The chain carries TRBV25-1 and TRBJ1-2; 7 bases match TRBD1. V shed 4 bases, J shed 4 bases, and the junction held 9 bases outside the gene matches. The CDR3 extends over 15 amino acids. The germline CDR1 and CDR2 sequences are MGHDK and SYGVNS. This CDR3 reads CASSGKTGFGYGYTF. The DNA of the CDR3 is TGTGCCAGCAGTGGAAAGACAGGGTTCGGCTATGGCTACACCTTC.

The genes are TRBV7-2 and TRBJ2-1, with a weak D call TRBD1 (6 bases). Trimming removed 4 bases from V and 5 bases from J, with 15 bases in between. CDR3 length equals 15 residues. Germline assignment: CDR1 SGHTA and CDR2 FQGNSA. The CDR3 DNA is TGTGCCAGCAGCTCCACAGGGTATGATAACAATGAGCAGTTCTTC. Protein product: CASSSTGYDNNEQFF.

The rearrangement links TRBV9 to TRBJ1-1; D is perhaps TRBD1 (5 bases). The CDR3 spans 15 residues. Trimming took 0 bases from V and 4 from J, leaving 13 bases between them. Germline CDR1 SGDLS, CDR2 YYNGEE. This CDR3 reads CASSVAPGRGTEAFF. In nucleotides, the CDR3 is TGTGCCAGCAGCGTAGCTCCAGGGAGGGGCACTGAAGCTTTCTTT. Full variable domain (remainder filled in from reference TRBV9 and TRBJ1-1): DSGVTQTPKHLITATGQRVTLRCSPRSGDLSVYWYQQSLDQGLQFLIQYYNGEERAKGNILERFSAQQFPDLHSELNLSSLELGDSALYFCASSVAPGRGTEAFFGQGTRLTVV.

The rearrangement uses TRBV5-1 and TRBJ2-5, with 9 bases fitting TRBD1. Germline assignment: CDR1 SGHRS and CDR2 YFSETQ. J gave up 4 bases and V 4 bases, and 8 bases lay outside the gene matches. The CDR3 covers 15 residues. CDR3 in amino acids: CASSPPGQGRETQYF. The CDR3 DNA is TGCGCCAGCAGCCCTCCGGGACAGGGAAGAGAGACCCAGTACTTC.

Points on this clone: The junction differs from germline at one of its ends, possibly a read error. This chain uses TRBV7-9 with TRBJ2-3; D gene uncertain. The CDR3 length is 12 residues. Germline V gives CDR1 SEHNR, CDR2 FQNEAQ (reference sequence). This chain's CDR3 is CSSSFDFSTQYF. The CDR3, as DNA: TGTTCCAGCAGCTTCGACTTCAGTACGCAGTATTTT.

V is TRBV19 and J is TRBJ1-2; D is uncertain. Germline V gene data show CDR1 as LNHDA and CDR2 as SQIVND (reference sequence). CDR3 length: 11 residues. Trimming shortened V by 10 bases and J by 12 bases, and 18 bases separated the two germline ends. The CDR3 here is CATSTQREHTF. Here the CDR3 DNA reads TGTGCCACCAGTACCCAGAGGGAACACACCTTC. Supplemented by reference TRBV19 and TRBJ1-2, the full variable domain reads DGGITQSPKYLFRKEGQNVTLSCEQNLNHDAMYWYRQDPGQGLRLIYYSQIVNDFQKGDIAEGYSVSREKKESFPLTVTSAQKNPTAFYLCATSTQREHTFGSGTRLTVV.

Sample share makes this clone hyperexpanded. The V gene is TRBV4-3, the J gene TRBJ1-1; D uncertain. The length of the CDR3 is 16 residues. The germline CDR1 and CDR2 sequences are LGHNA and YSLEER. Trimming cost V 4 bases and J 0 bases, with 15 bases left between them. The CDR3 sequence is CASSPGMDGMNTEAFF. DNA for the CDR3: TGCGCCAGCAGCCCCGGTATGGACGGGATGAACACTGAAGCTTTCTTT.

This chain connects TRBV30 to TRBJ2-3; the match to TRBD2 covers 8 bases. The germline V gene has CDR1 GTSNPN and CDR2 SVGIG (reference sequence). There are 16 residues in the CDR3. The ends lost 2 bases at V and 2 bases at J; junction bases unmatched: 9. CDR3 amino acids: CAWSRPLADYTDTQYF. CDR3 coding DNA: TGTGCCTGGAGTCGGCCACTAGCGGACTACACAGATACGCAGTATTTT.

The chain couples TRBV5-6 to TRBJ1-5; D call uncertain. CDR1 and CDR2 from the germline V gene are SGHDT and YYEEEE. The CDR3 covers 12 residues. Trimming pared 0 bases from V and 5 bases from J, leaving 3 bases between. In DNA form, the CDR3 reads TGTGCCAGCAGCTTGGGAGATCAGCCCCAGCATTTT. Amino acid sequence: CASSLGDQPQHF.

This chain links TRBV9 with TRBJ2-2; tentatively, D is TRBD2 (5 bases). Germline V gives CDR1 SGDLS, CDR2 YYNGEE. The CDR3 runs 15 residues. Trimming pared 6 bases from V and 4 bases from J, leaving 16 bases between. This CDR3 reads CASTPSGRATGELFF. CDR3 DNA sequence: TGTGCCAGCACGCCGTCTGGGCGGGCCACCGGGGAGCTGTTTTTT. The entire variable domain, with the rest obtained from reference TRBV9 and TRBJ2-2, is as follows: DSGVTQTPKHLITATGQRVTLRCSPRSGDLSVYWYQQSLDQGLQFLIQYYNGEERAKGNILERFSAQQFPDLHSELNLSSLELGDSALYFCASTPSGRATGELFFGEGSRLTVL.

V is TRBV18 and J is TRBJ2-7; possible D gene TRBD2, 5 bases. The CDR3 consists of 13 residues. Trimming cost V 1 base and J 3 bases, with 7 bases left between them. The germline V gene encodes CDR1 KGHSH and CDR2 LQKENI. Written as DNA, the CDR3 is TGTGCCAGCTCACCACTCCGGGACTACGAGCAGTACTTC. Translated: CASSPLRDYEQYF.

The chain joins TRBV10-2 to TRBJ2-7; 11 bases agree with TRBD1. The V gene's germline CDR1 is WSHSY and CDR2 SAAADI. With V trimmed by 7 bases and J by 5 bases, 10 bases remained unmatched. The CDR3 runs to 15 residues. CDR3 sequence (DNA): TGCGCCAGCACCGGTTACCGGACAGGGGGCGACGAGCAGTACTTC. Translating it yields CASTGYRTGGDEQYF.

The CDR3 region is CASSRLAGGPGTDTQYF. The DNA of the CDR3 is TGTGCCAGCAGCCGACTAGCGGGGGGCCCGGGCACAGATACGCAGTATTTT. The gene calls are TRBV5-8 and TRBJ2-3, with 13 bases aligning to TRBD2. There are 17 residues in the CDR3. J gave up 1 base and V 4 bases, and 6 bases lay outside the gene matches. Germline V gene sequence: CDR1 SGHTS, CDR2 YDEGEE.